This is a list of T cell receptor beta chains from one sample in a study of blood T cell repertoires in COVID-19. The protocol was immunoSEQ multiplex PCR, while the TCRdb copy is restricted to in-frame clones and leaves out a portion. The sample yields some 150,000 clones, 80% to 90% seen once. Source material: PBMCs or T cells enriched from blood (not recorded which). Every receptor here comes from a woman between 45 and 65 years old in a cohort exposed to, infected with or recovered from COVID-19 (not recorded which). The CDR3 runs from the conserved cysteine through the conserved F or W. The order of the fields is V gene, J gene, D gene, CDR3 protein. The D gene is left open where the match is weak.

TRBV6-4	TRBJ2-6	NA	CASSATGFSGANVLTF
TRBV28	TRBJ2-4	TRBD2	CASRPGLAEKNIQYF
TRBV7-8	TRBJ2-7	TRBD1	CASSFRTGTYEQYF
TRBV14	TRBJ2-4	NA	CASSHKSRAIQYF
TRBV20-1	TRBJ2-3	NA	CSASGSGTDTQYF
TRBV2	TRBJ2-3	TRBD2	CASRMTSGDTDTQYF
TRBV28	TRBJ1-4	TRBD1	CASSQTGAGAKKLFF
TRBV5-1	TRBJ1-2	NA	CASSLVQGTNYGYTF
TRBV4-1	TRBJ1-5	TRBD1	CASSQPDRGNNQPQHF
TRBV18	TRBJ2-3	TRBD2	CASSPSLAGRVSTDTQYF
TRBV5-4	TRBJ2-3	NA	CASSLGRNTDTQYF
TRBV12-3/TRBV12-4	TRBJ2-7	NA	CASSFDYSYEQYF
TRBV5-4	TRBJ1-2	TRBD1	CASSQDRGIVYGYTF
TRBV20-1	TRBJ2-7	NA	CSASFQGPAYEQYF
TRBV6-1	TRBJ1-5	NA	CASSEAWESQHF
TRBV5-4	TRBJ1-2	NA	CASSFEPSYGYTF
TRBV25-1	TRBJ2-1	NA	CASSEWGTTLNEQFF
TRBV19	TRBJ2-7	TRBD2	CASTGTSGAYEQYF
TRBV30	TRBJ2-3	TRBD2	CAWRRGTSTDTQYF
TRBV11-2	TRBJ1-3	NA	CASSLVAGAASGNTIYF
TRBV19	TRBJ2-1	TRBD2	CASSLGGRGWNEQFF
TRBV7-2	TRBJ1-6	NA	CASSPGGYNNSPLHF
TRBV6-5	TRBJ1-5	NA	CASSMRHLDQPQHF
TRBV28	TRBJ1-2	NA	CASSLETNYGYTF
TRBV10-1	TRBJ1-2	TRBD1	CASSPGTGDLRGYTF
TRBV6-1	TRBJ2-7	NA	CASSEVGSGSYEQYF
TRBV7-9	TRBJ2-2	NA	CASSFSTQAPNTGELFF
TRBV6-5	TRBJ1-6	TRBD1	CASKLGQGVTTPLHF
TRBV6-6	TRBJ1-3	TRBD1	CASNPDRAGNTIYF
TRBV5-6	TRBJ2-7	NA	CASSRQAGEQYF
TRBV11-2	TRBJ2-1	NA	CASSLPGRGTYNEQFF